These 26 T cell receptor beta chains originate from one sample sequenced in a study of response to subunit inactivated influenza vaccine. Using its own MiXCR run on the RT-PCR reads, TCRdb lists one record per CDR3 protein. The repertoire holds more than 600,000 distinct CDR3 sequences, with 18% as singletons. This specimen consisted of PBMCs from blood, obtained 5 days after vaccination. The receptors shown here come from a man aged 50-59 years who received an inactivated influenza vaccine.

This clonotype has only a few counts. V is TRBV18 and J is TRBJ1-5; D may be TRBD1 (5 bases). V was clipped by 3 bases and J by 6 bases, with 9 bases between them. The germline CDR1 and CDR2 sequences are KGHSH and LQKENI. The CDR3 has 13 residues. In DNA, the CDR3 is TGTGCCAGCTCACCGGGGGGGTTTCAGCCCCAGCATTTT. The encoded protein is CASSPGGFQPQHF.

The gene calls are TRBV18 and TRBJ2-3, with 8 bases identical to TRBD2. Germline lookup yields CDR1 KGHSH and CDR2 LQKENI. V lost 2 bases to trimming and J lost 2 bases; unmatched junction nucleotides: 9. The CDR3 loop spans 17 amino acids. In DNA, the CDR3 is TGTGCCAGCTCACCATCCGCCGCGGGAGGATTCACAGATACGCAGTATTTT. Its translation: CASSPSAAGGFTDTQYF.

This clonotype was counted at least ten times. This rearrangement joins TRBV6-1 to TRBJ2-3; D is unclear. Germline lookup yields CDR1 MNHNS and CDR2 SASEGT. Between the trimmed V and J ends, which lost 6 bases and 2 bases, there was a span of 9 bases. This CDR3 has 13 residues. The CDR3 region is CASRNRNTDTQYF. The CDR3 DNA reads TGTGCCAGCAGAAATCGAAACACAGATACGCAGTATTTT.

This clonotype was seen repeatedly, ten times or more. The V gene is TRBV5-1, the J gene TRBJ2-7, with 8 positions matching TRBD1. Losses at the gene ends were 4 bases for V and 3 bases for J; bases not matched to a gene: 9. Germline-derived CDR1 and CDR2 are SGHRS and YFSETQ. This CDR3 region has 15 residues. The DNA of the CDR3 is TGCGCCAGCAGCCTACTCAGGGGGCAAGGCTACGAGCAGTACTTC. This gives the protein CASSLLRGQGYEQYF.

This clonotype was detected only a few times. This CDR3 reads CSARAPRPLETQYF. The CDR3 nucleotides read TGCAGTGCTAGAGCTCCGAGGCCTTTAGAGACCCAGTACTTC. The chain carries TRBV20-1 and TRBJ2-5; D is unclear. This CDR3 contains 14 residues. The V end lost 1 base, the J end lost 4 bases, and 13 bases lay between the germline ends. The germline gives CDR1 DFQATT, CDR2 SNEGSKA (reference sequence).

This clonotype was detected only a few times. J is TRBJ2-1 and V is TRBV18; D perhaps matches TRBD2 (6 bases). The CDR3 loop spans 14 amino acids. In germline, CDR1 is KGHSH, CDR2 LQKENI. The V end was cut by 3 bases, the J end by 6 bases, with 12 bases between. As DNA, the CDR3 is TGTGCCAGCTCACCTACGGGAGAGGTCAATGAGCAGTTCTTC. Translated, it gives CASSPTGEVNEQFF.

The CDR3 loop reads CASNPLPGEETQYF. CDR3 bases: TGCGCCAGCAACCCCCTGCCAGGGGAAGAGACCCAGTACTTC. This chain uses TRBV5-1 with TRBJ2-5, with D perhaps matching TRBD1 (6 bases). Germline CDR1 is SGHRS and CDR2 is YFSETQ. This CDR3 contains 14 residues. V lost 6 bases to trimming and J lost 3 bases, with 15 bases between them.

In its sample, this clonotype was seen a few times. The chain links TRBV25-1 to TRBJ2-1; D gene uncertain. The CDR3 totals 13 residues. V lost 3 bases to trimming and J lost 6 bases, with 9 bases between them. CDR1 and CDR2 from the germline V gene are MGHDK and SYGVNS. CDR3 residues: CASSDHAVNEQFF. The CDR3 DNA reads TGTGCCAGCAGTGACCACGCAGTCAATGAGCAGTTCTTC.

This clonotype occurred many times. V gene TRBV29-1 combines with J gene TRBJ2-5; 9 nucleotides line up with TRBD1. With 1 base clipped from V and 4 bases from J, the junction kept 4 bases outside the gene matches. The CDR3 sequence is 14 residues long. Germline V gene data show CDR1 as SQVTM and CDR2 as ANQGSEA. In DNA, the CDR3 is TGCAGCGTTGAAGGCGGGACAGGGAGAGAGACCCAGTACTTC. It encodes CSVEGGTGRETQYF. Full variable domain (missing parts from reference TRBV29-1 and TRBJ2-5): SAVISQKPSRDICQRGTSLTIQCQVDSQVTMMFWYRQQPGQSLTLIATANQGSEATYESGFVIDKFPISRPNLTFSTLTVSNMSPEDSSIYLCSVEGGTGRETQYFGPGTRLLVL.

Notes on this clonotype: No conserved phenylalanine or tryptophan is present at the end of the CDR3, so a read error is the likely explanation. The chain is built from TRBV20-1 and TRBJ1-1, with D possibly TRBD1 on 6 matching bases. Deletions cut 4 bases from V and 4 bases from J, with 13 bases between. The V gene's germline CDR1 is DFQATT and CDR2 SNEGSKA (reference sequence). CDR3 size: 13 residues. Here the CDR3 DNA reads TGCAGTGCTATGGGGCAGGGGTTCACTGAAGCTTTCTCT. As protein: CSAMGQGFTEAFS.

The rearrangement joins TRBV7-3 to TRBJ2-2, with D unclear. V gave up 5 bases and J gave up 0 bases, with 7 bases separating them. The CDR3 loop spans 14 amino acids. The germline CDR1 and CDR2 sequences are SGHTA and FQGTGA. This chain's CDR3 is CASSVDTNTGELFF. The CDR3 DNA reads TGTGCCAGCAGCGTTGACACGAACACCGGGGAGCTGTTTTTT.

The chain uses TRBV10-3 and TRBJ1-5; D is unclear. This CDR3 region has 13 residues. CDR1 and CDR2 from the germline V gene are ENHRY and SYGVKD. Trimming shortened V by 5 bases and J by 3 bases, and 8 bases separated the two germline ends. The CDR3 is CAISSAANQPQHF. The CDR3 DNA reads TGTGCCATCAGTAGTGCCGCCAATCAGCCCCAGCATTTT.

In this sample, this clonotype turned up a few times. At one end, the junction sequence differs from germline, possibly due to a read error. The chain couples TRBV15 to TRBJ2-7; 8 bases are shared with TRBD2. The CDR3 covers 13 residues. Per germline, CDR1 LNHNV and CDR2 YYDKDF (reference sequence). The CDR3 region is CATSRDYPGGIGF. The CDR3 bases are TGTGCCACCAGCAGAGACTATCCGGGGGGGATCGGGTTC.

The CDR3 reads CASSPSSHTDTQYF. CDR3 bases: TGCGCCAGCAGCCCGAGTTCCCACACAGATACGCAGTATTTT. The V gene is TRBV5-1, the J gene TRBJ2-3; no reliable D call. The V and J ends lost 4 bases and 2 bases respectively, with 11 bases between them. CDR1 and CDR2 (germline): SGHRS, YFSETQ. The CDR3 consists of 14 residues.

In this sample, this clonotype turned up a few times. The CDR3 coding sequence is TGTGCCAGCAGCCGCGGGACAAACTATGGCTACACCTTC. This codes for CASSRGTNYGYTF. The chain combines TRBV12-3 or TRBV12-4 with TRBJ1-2; D might be TRBD1 (6 bases). The CDR3 is 13 amino acids. V was pared by 6 bases and J by 2 bases, with 10 bases between.

The gene calls are TRBV24-1 and TRBJ2-1, with 11 bases matching TRBD1. The germline CDR1 and CDR2 sequences are KGHDR and SFDVKD. This CDR3 has 19 amino acids. The trim removed 4 bases at V and 0 bases at J, leaving 10 bases unmatched. CDR3 amino acids: CATSDRTGQGGPSYNEQFF. Written as DNA, the CDR3 is TGTGCCACCAGTGACCGAACGGGACAGGGGGGCCCCTCCTACAATGAGCAGTTCTTC.

This clonotype was seen more than once but under ten times. The gene calls are TRBV7-2 and TRBJ2-7, with D possibly being TRBD2 (5 bases). The germline V gene encodes CDR1 SGHTA and CDR2 FQGNSA. Trimming took off 4 bases at V and 3 bases at J, with 13 bases between the two ends. The CDR3 extends over 14 amino acids. The CDR3: CASSSRLLSYEQYF. The CDR3 DNA sequence: TGTGCCAGCAGCTCAAGACTATTGAGCTACGAGCAGTACTTC.

This CDR3 reads CASSPSYSSTDTQYF. In DNA form, the CDR3 reads TGTGCCAGCAGCCCCAGCTATTCTAGCACAGATACGCAGTATTTT. The chain employs TRBV7-2 and TRBJ2-3; D is ambiguous. The CDR3 spans 15 residues. The V gene's germline CDR1 is SGHTA and CDR2 FQGNSA. V was shortened by 5 bases and J by 0 bases, with 12 bases between the two germline ends.

The chain couples TRBV5-1 to TRBJ2-2, with 7 bases identical to TRBD2. With 1 base clipped from V and 4 bases from J, the junction kept 7 bases outside the gene matches. CDR1 is SGHRS and CDR2 is YFSETQ in the germline V gene. The CDR3 extends over 16 amino acids. The CDR3 region is CASSLSAGRGTGELFF. CDR3 nucleotides: TGCGCCAGCAGCTTGTCAGCAGGGAGGGGCACCGGGGAGCTGTTTTTT.

The rearrangement links TRBV20-1 to TRBJ1-1; D unresolved. V lost 7 bases and J lost 5, with 17 bases in between. The CDR3 spans 13 residues. Germline CDR1 and CDR2: DFQATT and SNEGSKA (reference sequence). CDR3 in DNA: TGCAGTGGACCGGGCCATAGAGGTACTGAAGCTTTCTTT. It codes for CSGPGHRGTEAFF.

The sample holds a few counts of this clonotype. The chain employs TRBV15 and TRBJ2-7; perhaps TRBD2 as D (6 bases). Between the trimmed V and J ends, which lost 2 bases and 4 bases, there was a span of 15 bases. The CDR3 runs 15 residues. Per germline, CDR1 LNHNV and CDR2 YYDKDF (reference sequence). CDR3 in DNA: TGTGCCACCAGCAGAACCCCCGGGGGATCTTACGAGCAGTACTTC. This gives the protein CATSRTPGGSYEQYF.

The gene calls are TRBV14 and TRBJ2-1; 12 bases match TRBD2. Germline CDR1 is SGHDN and CDR2 is FVKESK. The CDR3 loop spans 18 amino acids. Trimming at V came to 3 bases and at J to 2 bases, leaving 8 bases not matched to a gene. The chain's CDR3 is CASSQATSGRSTYNEQFF. The CDR3 bases are TGTGCCAGCAGCCAGGCCACTAGCGGGAGGTCCACCTACAATGAGCAGTTCTTC.

This clonotype was counted many times. The rearrangement links TRBV5-1 to TRBJ2-3, with D perhaps matching TRBD2 (6 bases). Trimming left V 0 bases short and J 3 bases short, with 11 bases between. Germline V gene data show CDR1 as SGHRS and CDR2 as YFSETQ. This CDR3 region has 15 residues. In nucleotides, the CDR3 is TGCGCCAGCAGCTTGGATGGGGGGAGAACAGATACGCAGTATTTT. Translated: CASSLDGGRTDTQYF.

V is TRBV18 and J is TRBJ2-3, with 14 bases fitting TRBD2. The trim removed 3 bases at V and 0 bases at J, leaving 8 bases unmatched. The CDR3 consists of 19 residues. Germline-derived CDR1 and CDR2 are KGHSH and LQKENI. The CDR3 loop is CASSPAGTSGGHSTDTQYF. The CDR3 bases are TGTGCCAGCTCACCCGCCGGGACTAGCGGGGGCCATAGCACAGATACGCAGTATTTT.

This clonotype has more than one count but fewer than ten. J is TRBJ2-3 and V is TRBV20-1, with 7 bases identical to TRBD2. The trim removed 6 bases at V and 4 bases at J, leaving 13 bases unmatched. CDR1 is DFQATT, CDR2 SNEGSKA, per germline (reference sequence). The CDR3 loop spans 15 amino acids. In DNA form, the CDR3 reads TGCAGTGCCACCGGGTGGGCGGGGGTGGCAGATACGCAGTATTTT. This gives the protein CSATGWAGVADTQYF.

Concerning this clonotype itself: The junction and the germline gene differ at one end; a read error may be behind it. The genes are TRBV20-1 and TRBJ1-3; D not certain. There are 16 residues in the CDR3. The germline V gene encodes CDR1 DFQATT and CDR2 SNEGSKA (reference sequence). The CDR3: CSARAWAPMGGNTIYF. CDR3 DNA sequence: TGCAGTGCAAGAGCTTGGGCTCCGATGGGAGGAAACACCATATATTTT.